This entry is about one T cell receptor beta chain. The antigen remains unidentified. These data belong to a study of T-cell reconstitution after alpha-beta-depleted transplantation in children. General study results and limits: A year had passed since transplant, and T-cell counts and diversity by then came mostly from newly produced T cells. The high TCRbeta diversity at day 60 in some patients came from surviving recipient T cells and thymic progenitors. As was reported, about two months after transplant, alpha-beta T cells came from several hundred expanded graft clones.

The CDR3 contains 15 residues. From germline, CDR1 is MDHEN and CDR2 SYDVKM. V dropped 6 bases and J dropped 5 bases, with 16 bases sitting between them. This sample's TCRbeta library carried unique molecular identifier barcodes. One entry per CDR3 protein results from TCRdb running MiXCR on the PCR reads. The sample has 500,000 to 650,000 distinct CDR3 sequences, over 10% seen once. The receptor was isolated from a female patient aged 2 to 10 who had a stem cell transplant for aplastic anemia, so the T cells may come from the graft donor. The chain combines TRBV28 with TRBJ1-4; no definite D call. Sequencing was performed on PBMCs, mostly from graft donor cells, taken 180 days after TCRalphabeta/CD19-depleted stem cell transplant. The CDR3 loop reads CASSVRGGLNEKLFF. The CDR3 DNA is TGTGCCAGCAGCGTACGGGGAGGCCTAAATGAAAAACTGTTTTTT.